In this sample, the clone carrying this T cell receptor (beta chain) turned up a few times. Its cognate antigen is unknown. In each sample, at least 6.5 million PBMCs were isolated. A second PCR, run for 7 to 11 cycles, used a sample-barcoded 5' primer plus a J-beta primer mix. One entry per CDR3 protein, called by TCRdb with MiXCR from the 5' RACE reads. The table records roughly 1.7 million distinct CDR3 sequences, 30% to 40% of them present only once. These data come from a study of blood T cells in healthy people across ages. Study conclusions and caveats: Greater diversity and more naive CD4+ cells were seen in long-lived donors than in aged donors.

Looked up from germline, CDR1 is MDHEN and CDR2 is SYDVKM. Between the trimmed V and J ends, which lost 8 bases and 3 bases, there was a span of 17 bases. This CDR3 contains 15 residues. The rearrangement joins TRBV28 to TRBJ1-5, with a possible D match to TRBD1 (6 bases). This TCR was recovered from a woman aged 25-40 years in good health. Sequenced: blood. CDR3 sequence reads: CASRRDAGVNQPQHF. The CDR3 bases are TGTGCCAGCCGCAGGGATGCAGGGGTCAATCAGCCCCAGCATTTT.